This T cell receptor (beta chain) was identified during a study of radiotherapy plus CTLA-4 blockade in lung cancer. Study findings and constraints: An expansion of tumor-derived TCR clones occurred in blood after radiotherapy plus ipilimumab. According to reports, early shifts in blood T cell clones, alongside interferon-beta, forecast response most accurately.

Deletions cut 2 bases from V and 4 bases from J, with 11 bases between. CDR1 and CDR2 (germline): WNHNN, SYGVQD (reference sequence). This CDR3 has 15 residues. CTLA-4 blockade with ipilimumab, together with focal radiation, was given to patients with chemo-refractory metastatic non-small-cell lung cancer. To note about this clone: No antigen is known for it.

TCRdb's copy holds only in-frame clones and misses some; the assay was immunoSEQ multiplex PCR. The repertoire holds 25,000 to 40,000 clones, with 60% to 80% as singletons. The sequence came from a human donor with non-small cell lung cancer whose response to radiotherapy plus ipilimumab could not be evaluated. Source: peripheral blood, taken from a patient treated with radiotherapy plus ipilimumab. The rearrangement links TRBV10-1 to TRBJ2-2; maybe TRBD2 (6 bases). As DNA, the CDR3 is TGCGCCAGCAGTGAGCGTCTAGCGCCCACCGGGGAGCTGTTTTTT. It codes for CASSERLAPTGELFF.